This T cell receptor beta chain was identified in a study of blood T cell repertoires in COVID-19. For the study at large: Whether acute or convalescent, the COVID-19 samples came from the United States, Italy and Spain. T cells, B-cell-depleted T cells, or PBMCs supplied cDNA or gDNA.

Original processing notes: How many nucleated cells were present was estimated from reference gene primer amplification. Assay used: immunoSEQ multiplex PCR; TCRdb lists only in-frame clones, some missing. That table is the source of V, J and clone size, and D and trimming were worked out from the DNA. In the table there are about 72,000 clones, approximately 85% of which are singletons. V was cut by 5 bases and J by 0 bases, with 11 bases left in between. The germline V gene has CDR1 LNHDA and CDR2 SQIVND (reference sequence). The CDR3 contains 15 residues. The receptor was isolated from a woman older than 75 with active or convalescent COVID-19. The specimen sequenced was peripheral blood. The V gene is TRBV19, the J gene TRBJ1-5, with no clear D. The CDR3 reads CASSGLPISNQPQHF. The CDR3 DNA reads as TGTGCCAGTAGTGGGCTTCCGATTAGCAATCAGCCCCAGCATTTT.